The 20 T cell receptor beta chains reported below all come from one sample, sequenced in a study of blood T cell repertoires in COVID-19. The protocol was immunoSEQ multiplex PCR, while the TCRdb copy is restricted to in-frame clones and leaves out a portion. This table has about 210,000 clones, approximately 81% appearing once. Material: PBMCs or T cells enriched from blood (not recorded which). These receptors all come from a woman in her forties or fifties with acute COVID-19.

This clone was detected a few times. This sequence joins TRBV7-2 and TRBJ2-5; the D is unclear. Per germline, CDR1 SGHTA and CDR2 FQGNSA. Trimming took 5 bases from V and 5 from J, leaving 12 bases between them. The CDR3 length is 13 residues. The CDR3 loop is CASSQWVRETQYF. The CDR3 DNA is TGTGCCAGCAGCCAATGGGTGAGGGAGACCCAGTACTTC.

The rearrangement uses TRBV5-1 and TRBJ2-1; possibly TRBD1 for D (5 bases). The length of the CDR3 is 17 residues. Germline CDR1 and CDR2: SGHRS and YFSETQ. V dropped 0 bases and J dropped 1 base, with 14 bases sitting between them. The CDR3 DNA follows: TGCGCCAGCAGCTTGGGGGGTGGGGCAGGGTCCTACAATGAGCAGTTCTTC. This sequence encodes CASSLGGGAGSYNEQFF. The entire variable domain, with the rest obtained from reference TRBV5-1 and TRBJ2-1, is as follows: KAGVTQTPRYLIKTRGQQVTLSCSPISGHRSVSWYQQTPGQGLQFLFEYFSETQRNKGNFPGRFSGRQFSNSRSEMNVSTLELGDSALYLCASSLGGGAGSYNEQFFGPGTRLTVL.

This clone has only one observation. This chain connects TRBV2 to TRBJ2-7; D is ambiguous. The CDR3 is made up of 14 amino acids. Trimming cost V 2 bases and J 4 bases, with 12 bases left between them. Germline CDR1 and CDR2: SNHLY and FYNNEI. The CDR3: CASSENGLGYEQYF. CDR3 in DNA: TGTGCCAGCAGTGAAAACGGGTTGGGTTACGAGCAGTACTTC.

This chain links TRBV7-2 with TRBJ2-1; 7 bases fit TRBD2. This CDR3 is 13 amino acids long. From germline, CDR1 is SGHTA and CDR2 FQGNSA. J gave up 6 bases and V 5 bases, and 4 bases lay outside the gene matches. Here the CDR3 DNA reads TGTGCCAGCAGCCCCCCTAGCGGCAATGAGCAGTTCTTC. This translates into CASSPPSGNEQFF.

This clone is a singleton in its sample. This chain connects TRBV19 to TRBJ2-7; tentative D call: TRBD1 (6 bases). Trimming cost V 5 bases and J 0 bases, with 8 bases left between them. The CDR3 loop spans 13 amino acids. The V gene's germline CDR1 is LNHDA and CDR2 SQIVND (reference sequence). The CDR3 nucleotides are TGTGCCAGTAGTTTGGACAGCTCCTACGAGCAGTACTTC. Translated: CASSLDSSYEQYF.

CDR3 nucleotide sequence: TGTGCTAGCGCTACAGGGGGCGCGGAGACCCAGTACTTC. Amino acid sequence: CASATGGAETQYF. The chain carries TRBV7-7 and TRBJ2-5, with 9 bases aligning to TRBD1. CDR1 and CDR2 (germline): SSHAT, FNYEAQ (reference sequence). This CDR3 comprises 13 residues.

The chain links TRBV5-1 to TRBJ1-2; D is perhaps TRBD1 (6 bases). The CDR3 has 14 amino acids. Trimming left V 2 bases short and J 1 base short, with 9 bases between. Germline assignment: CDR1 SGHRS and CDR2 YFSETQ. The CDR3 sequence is CASSLNRDNYGYTF. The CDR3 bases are TGCGCCAGCAGCTTAAACAGGGATAACTATGGCTACACCTTC.

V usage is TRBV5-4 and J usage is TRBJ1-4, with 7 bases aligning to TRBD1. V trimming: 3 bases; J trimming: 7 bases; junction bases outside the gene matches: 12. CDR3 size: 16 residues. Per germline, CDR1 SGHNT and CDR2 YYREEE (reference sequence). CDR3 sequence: CASSWTGQGGGEKLFF. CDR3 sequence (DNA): TGTGCCAGCAGCTGGACGGGCCAGGGGGGCGGTGAAAAACTGTTTTTT.

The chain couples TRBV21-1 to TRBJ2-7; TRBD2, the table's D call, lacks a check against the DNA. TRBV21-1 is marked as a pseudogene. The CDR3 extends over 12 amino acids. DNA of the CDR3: TGTGCCAGGAGAGGGTTCAAAAACGAGCAGTACTTC. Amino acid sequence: CARRGFKNEQYF.

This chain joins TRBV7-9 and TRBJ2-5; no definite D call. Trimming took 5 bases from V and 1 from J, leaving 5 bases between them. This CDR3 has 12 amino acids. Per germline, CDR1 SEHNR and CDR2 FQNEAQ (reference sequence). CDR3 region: CASSPPQETQYF. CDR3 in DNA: TGTGCCAGCAGCCCTCCCCAAGAGACCCAGTACTTC.

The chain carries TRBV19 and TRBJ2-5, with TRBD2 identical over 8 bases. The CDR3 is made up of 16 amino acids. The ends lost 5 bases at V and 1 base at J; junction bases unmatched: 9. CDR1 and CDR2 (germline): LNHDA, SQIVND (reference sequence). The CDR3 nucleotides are TGTGCCAGTAGTCTCGGGGGGGCGACAGCCCAAGAGACCCAGTACTTC. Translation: CASSLGGATAQETQYF.

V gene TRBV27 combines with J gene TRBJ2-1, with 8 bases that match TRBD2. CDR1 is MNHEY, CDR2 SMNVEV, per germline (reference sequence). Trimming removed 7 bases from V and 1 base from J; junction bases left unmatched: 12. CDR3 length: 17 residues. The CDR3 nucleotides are TGTGCCAGCACCAATCCTACTGAGCGGGGGTCCTACAATGAGCAGTTCTTC. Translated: CASTNPTERGSYNEQFF.

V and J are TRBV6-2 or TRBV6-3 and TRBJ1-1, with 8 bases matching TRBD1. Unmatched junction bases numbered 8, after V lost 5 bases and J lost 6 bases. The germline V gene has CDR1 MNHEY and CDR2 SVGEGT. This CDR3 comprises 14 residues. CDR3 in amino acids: CASSRTGRGPEAFF. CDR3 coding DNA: TGTGCCAGCAGTAGGACAGGGAGAGGCCCTGAAGCTTTCTTT.

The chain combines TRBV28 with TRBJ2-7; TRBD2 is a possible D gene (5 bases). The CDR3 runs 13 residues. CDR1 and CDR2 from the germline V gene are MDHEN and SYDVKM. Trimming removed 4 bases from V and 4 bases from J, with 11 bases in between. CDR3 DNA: TGTGCCAGCAGTTCGGAAGGGAGATACGAGCAGTACTTC. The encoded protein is CASSSEGRYEQYF. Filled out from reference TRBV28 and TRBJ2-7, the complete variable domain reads DVKVTQSSRYLVKRTGEKVFLECVQDMDHENMFWYRQDPGLGLRLIYFSYDVKMKEKGDIPEGYSVSREKKERFSLILESASTNQTSMYLCASSSEGRYEQYFGPGTRLTVT.

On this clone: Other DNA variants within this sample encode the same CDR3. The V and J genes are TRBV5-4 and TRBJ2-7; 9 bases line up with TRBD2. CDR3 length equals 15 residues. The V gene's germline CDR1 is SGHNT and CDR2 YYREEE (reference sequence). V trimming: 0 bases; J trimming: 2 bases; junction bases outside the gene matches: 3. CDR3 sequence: CASSLGGLATYEQYF. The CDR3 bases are TGTGCCAGCAGCTTGGGGGGACTAGCCACCTACGAGCAGTACTTC.

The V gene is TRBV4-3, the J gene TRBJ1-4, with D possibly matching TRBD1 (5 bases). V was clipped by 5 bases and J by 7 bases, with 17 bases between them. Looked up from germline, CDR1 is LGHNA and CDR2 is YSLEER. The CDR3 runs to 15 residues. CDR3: CASSILQGVSEKLFF. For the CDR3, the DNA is TGCGCCAGCAGCATCCTCCAGGGTGTTAGTGAAAAACTGTTTTTT.

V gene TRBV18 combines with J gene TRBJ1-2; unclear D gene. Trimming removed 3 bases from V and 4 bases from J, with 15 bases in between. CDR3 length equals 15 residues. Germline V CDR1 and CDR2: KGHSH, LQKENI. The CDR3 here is CASSPGGGAAYGYTF. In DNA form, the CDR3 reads TGTGCCAGCTCACCGGGAGGAGGAGCCGCCTATGGCTACACCTTC. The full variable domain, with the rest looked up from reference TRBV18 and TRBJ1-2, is NAGVMQNPRHLVRRRGQEARLRCSPMKGHSHVYWYRQLPEEGLKFMVYLQKENIIDESGMPKERFSAEFPKEGPSILRIQQVVRGDSAAYFCASSPGGGAAYGYTFGSGTRLTVV.

CDR3 sequence (DNA): TGTGCCAGCGTTGGGACTAGCGGGGTGGGGGAGACCCAGTACTTC. Protein: CASVGTSGVGETQYF. J is TRBJ2-5 and V is TRBV6-5; 13 bases line up with TRBD2. The CDR3 covers 15 residues. Per the germline V gene, CDR1 is MNHEY and CDR2 is SVGAGI. The V segment lost 8 bases and the J segment 5 bases; nucleotides outside the gene matches: 8.

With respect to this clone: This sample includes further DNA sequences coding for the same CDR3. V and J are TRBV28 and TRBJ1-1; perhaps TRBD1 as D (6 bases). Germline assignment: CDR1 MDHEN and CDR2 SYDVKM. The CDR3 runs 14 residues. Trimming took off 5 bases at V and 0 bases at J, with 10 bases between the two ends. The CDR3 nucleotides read TGTGCCAGCAGTCCCTACAGGGTGAACACTGAAGCTTTCTTT. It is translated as CASSPYRVNTEAFF.

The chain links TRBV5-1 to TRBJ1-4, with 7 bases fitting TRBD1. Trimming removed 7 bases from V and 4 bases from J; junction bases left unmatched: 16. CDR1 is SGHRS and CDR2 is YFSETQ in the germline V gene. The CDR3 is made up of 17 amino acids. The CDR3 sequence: CASALMPTGAVNEKLFF. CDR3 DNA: TGCGCCAGCGCACTTATGCCTACAGGGGCAGTTAATGAAAAACTGTTTTTT.